The 15 T cell receptor beta chains given below trace back to one sample, sequenced in a study of PD-1 blockade in classical Hodgkin lymphoma. Measured with immunoSEQ multiplex PCR; TCRdb has only the in-frame clones, and not every one. The sample lists about 60,000 clones, under 95% occurring once. Every single patient, without exception, relapsed after autologous stem cell transplantation, and brentuximab vedotin exposure varied. Here the sequenced sample was peripheral blood mononuclear cells (PBMCs), taken at baseline. These receptors all come from a human donor with classical Hodgkin lymphoma.

The gene calls are TRBV29-1 and TRBJ2-5; 11 bases match TRBD2. CDR3 length equals 15 residues. V lost 5 bases, J lost 5 bases, and 10 bases stayed unmatched. In germline, CDR1 is SQVTM, CDR2 ANQGSEA. The CDR3 protein is CSVIDLAGGGETQYF. As DNA, the CDR3 is TGCAGCGTTATAGATCTAGCGGGGGGAGGTGAGACCCAGTACTTC.

This sequence joins TRBV19 and TRBJ1-2, with D possibly TRBD1 on 6 matching bases. CDR3 length: 15 amino acids. Germline CDR1 and CDR2: LNHDA and SQIVND (reference sequence). Deletions cut 5 bases from V and 5 bases from J, with 18 bases between. As DNA, the CDR3 is TGTGCCAGTAGTGCCTTTGGGGGCCCTTCTTATGGCTACACCTTC. It yields the protein CASSAFGGPSYGYTF.

V usage is TRBV6-1 and J usage is TRBJ2-1; 10 bases are a match to TRBD1. Losses at the gene ends were 6 bases for V and 8 bases for J; bases not matched to a gene: 4. Per the germline V gene, CDR1 is MNHNS and CDR2 is SASEGT. This CDR3 is 13 amino acids long. The CDR3 reads CASRRTGGDEQFF. The CDR3 DNA reads as TGTGCCAGCAGGCGGACAGGGGGGGATGAGCAGTTCTTC.

The rearrangement uses TRBV11-3 and TRBJ2-1, with D tentatively TRBD2 (6 bases). CDR3 size: 14 residues. Germline CDR1 and CDR2: SGHNT and YENEEA. The ends were cut back, 3 bases at V and 7 bases at J, with 13 bases in the middle. Here the CDR3 DNA reads TGTGCCAGCAGCTTCGAGGGAGGATCGAATGAGCAGTTCTTC. As protein: CASSFEGGSNEQFF.

The J gene is TRBJ1-6, the V gene TRBV5-1; no firm D call. Germline lookup yields CDR1 SGHRS and CDR2 YFSETQ. The CDR3 is 12 amino acids. The V end was cut by 7 bases, the J end by 11 bases, with 13 bases between. The CDR3 loop reads CASARGAPPLHF. The CDR3 nucleotides are TGCGCCAGCGCTCGGGGTGCTCCACCCCTCCACTTT.

V gene TRBV6-5 combines with J gene TRBJ2-5, with D perhaps matching TRBD1 (6 bases). CDR1 MNHEY and CDR2 SVGAGI come from the germline V gene. Deletions cut 6 bases from V and 1 base from J, with 12 bases between. The CDR3 spans 14 residues. The CDR3 reads CASSQGQLQETQYF. CDR3 DNA: TGTGCCAGCAGCCAAGGACAGCTCCAAGAGACCCAGTACTTC.

There are a few counts of this clone. V gene TRBV9 combines with J gene TRBJ2-3; maybe TRBD1 (5 bases). The CDR3 contains 16 residues. The germline V gene encodes CDR1 SGDLS and CDR2 YYNGEE. Trimming took off 4 bases at V and 0 bases at J, with 15 bases between the two ends. CDR3 in amino acids: CASSLSARASTDTQYF. DNA of the CDR3: TGTGCCAGCAGCCTCTCGGCCAGGGCTAGCACAGATACGCAGTATTTT.

This chain connects TRBV28 to TRBJ2-3; possibly TRBD1 or TRBD2 for D (5 bases each). Trimming shortened V by 4 bases and J by 4 bases, and 21 bases separated the two germline ends. The CDR3 length is 17 residues. Germline lookup yields CDR1 MDHEN and CDR2 SYDVKM. The CDR3 loop reads CASSWGRLLSGADTQYF. DNA for the CDR3: TGTGCCAGCAGTTGGGGCCGACTACTTAGTGGAGCAGATACGCAGTATTTT.

The genes are TRBV5-1 and TRBJ1-1; maybe TRBD1 (5 bases). The CDR3 is 15 amino acids. Germline CDR1 and CDR2: SGHRS and YFSETQ. Trimming removed 0 bases from V and 4 bases from J, with 13 bases in between. This CDR3 is CASSLGQGGSTEAFF. The CDR3 DNA reads as TGCGCCAGCAGCTTGGGTCAGGGAGGGAGCACTGAAGCTTTCTTT.

V gene TRBV29-1 combines with J gene TRBJ2-7; D gene unclear. The CDR3 totals 13 residues. The V and J ends lost 6 bases and 1 base respectively, with 13 bases between them. Germline V lookup: CDR1 SQVTM, CDR2 ANQGSEA. The CDR3 protein is CSVGRDLSYEQYF. The CDR3 DNA follows: TGCAGCGTGGGAAGGGATCTATCCTACGAGCAGTACTTC.

The rearrangement links TRBV30 to TRBJ1-2; the D gene is possibly TRBD1 (5 bases). The V and J ends lost 1 base and 6 bases respectively, with 9 bases between them. The CDR3 runs 12 residues. CDR1 is GTSNPN and CDR2 is SVGIG in the germline V gene (reference sequence). CDR3 protein: CAWSGQGDGYTF. DNA for the CDR3: TGTGCCTGGAGTGGGCAGGGTGATGGCTACACCTTC.

Points on this clone: The same CDR3 is also encoded by other DNA sequences in this sample. The chain carries TRBV7-9 and TRBJ2-2; possible D gene TRBD2, 5 bases. Germline V gene sequence: CDR1 SEHNR, CDR2 FQNEAQ (reference sequence). The CDR3 contains 14 residues. Trimming shortened V by 0 bases and J by 6 bases, and 8 bases separated the two germline ends. CDR3 DNA sequence: TGTGCCAGCAGCTTAGCGTCGGGGTCCGGGGAGCTGTTTTTT. The encoded protein is CASSLASGSGELFF.

This rearrangement joins TRBV28 to TRBJ2-1; TRBD2 matches at 7 bases. The germline V gene has CDR1 MDHEN and CDR2 SYDVKM. The J segment lost 2 bases and the V segment lost 3 bases, leaving 4 bases of the junction unmatched. This CDR3 comprises 15 residues. The CDR3, as DNA: TGTGCCAGCAGTTTTAGCGGGCGAGCCTACAATGAGCAGTTCTTC. Its protein product is CASSFSGRAYNEQFF.

J is TRBJ1-6 and V is TRBV27; D unclear. Trimming removed 0 bases at V and 3 bases at J, with 6 bases between. This CDR3 is built from 15 residues. Germline V gene sequence: CDR1 MNHEY, CDR2 SMNVEV (reference sequence). In DNA, the CDR3 is TGTGCCAGCAGTTTATCCGGGGTCTATAATTCACCCCTCCACTTT. Translating gives CASSLSGVYNSPLHF.

This clone is a singleton in its sample. CDR3 loop: CASSLALGSYEQYF. In nucleotides, the CDR3 is TGTGCCAGCAGCTTAGCTCTGGGCAGCTACGAGCAGTACTTC. V usage is TRBV11-2 and J usage is TRBJ2-7; no definite D call. Germline V gene lookup returns CDR1 SGHAT and CDR2 FQNNGV. Trimming pared 1 base from V and 3 bases from J, leaving 10 bases between. The CDR3 consists of 14 residues. Using reference TRBV11-2 and TRBJ2-7 for the parts outside the CDR3, the full variable domain is EAGVAQSPRYKIIEKRQSVAFWCNPISGHATLYWYQQILGQGPKLLIQFQNNGVVDDSQLPKDRFSAERLKGVDSTLKIQPAKLEDSAVYLCASSLALGSYEQYFGPGTRLTVT.